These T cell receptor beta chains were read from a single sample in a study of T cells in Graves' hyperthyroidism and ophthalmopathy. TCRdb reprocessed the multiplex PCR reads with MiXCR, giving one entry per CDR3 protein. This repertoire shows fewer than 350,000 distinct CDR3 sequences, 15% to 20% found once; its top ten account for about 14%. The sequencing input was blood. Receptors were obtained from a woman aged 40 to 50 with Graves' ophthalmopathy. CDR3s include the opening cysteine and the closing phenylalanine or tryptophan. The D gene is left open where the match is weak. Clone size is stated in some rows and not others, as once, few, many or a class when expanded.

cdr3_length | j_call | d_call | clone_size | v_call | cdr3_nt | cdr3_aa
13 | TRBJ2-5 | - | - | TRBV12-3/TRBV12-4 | TGTGCCAGCAGTTGGGCCGGCCAAGGAACCCAGTACTTC | CASSWAGQGTQYF
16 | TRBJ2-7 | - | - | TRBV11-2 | TGTGCCAGCAGCCCAAACCGAGCTAGCGCCTCCTACGAGCAGTACTTC | CASSPNRASASYEQYF
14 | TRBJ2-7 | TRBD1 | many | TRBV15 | TGTGCCACCAGCCCCCTTGGGGGGACAGGCGAGCAGTACTTC | CATSPLGGTGEQYF
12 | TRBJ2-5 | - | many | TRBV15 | TGTGCCACAACTAAGGCGGGGGAGACCCAGTACTTC | CATTKAGETQYF
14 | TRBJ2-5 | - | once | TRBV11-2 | TGTGCCAGCAGCTTCGACCGTCTTCACGAGACCCAGTACTTC | CASSFDRLHETQYF
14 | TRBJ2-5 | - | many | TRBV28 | TGTGCCAGCAGTTTTGACGGGGCTCAAGAGACCCAGTACTTC | CASSFDGAQETQYF
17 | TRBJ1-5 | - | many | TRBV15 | TGTGCCACCAGCAGTTCGAGGGGAGGGGAAATAAATCAGCCCCAGCATTTT | CATSSSRGGEINQPQHF
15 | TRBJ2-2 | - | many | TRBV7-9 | TGTGCCAGCAGCTTAGATGCCATCGGGGCCGGGGAGCTGTTTTTT | CASSLDAIGAGELFF
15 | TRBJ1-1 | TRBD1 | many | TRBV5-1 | TGCGCCAGCAGCGCTCAGGGGGGGCCGGACACTGAAGCTTTCTTT | CASSAQGGPDTEAFF
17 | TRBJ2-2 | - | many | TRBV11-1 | TGTGCCAGCAGCCCTCCGGGGCCCATTGCGAACACCGGGGAGCTGTTTTTT | CASSPPGPIANTGELFF
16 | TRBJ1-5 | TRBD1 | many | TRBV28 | TGTGCCAGCAGTTTAACCGGACAGGGTCGCTCCCAGCCCCAGCATTTT | CASSLTGQGRSQPQHF
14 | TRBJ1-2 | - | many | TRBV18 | TGTGCCAGCTCACCACAAACAGGGCACTATGGCTACACCTTC | CASSPQTGHYGYTF
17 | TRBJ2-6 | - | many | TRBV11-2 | TGTGCCAGCAGCTTACAGGTCCGTAACTCTGGGGCCAACGTCCTGACTTTC | CASSLQVRNSGANVLTF
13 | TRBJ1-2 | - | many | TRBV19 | TGTGCCAGTAGCTCGACAGGTAGCTATGGCTACACCTTC | CASSSTGSYGYTF
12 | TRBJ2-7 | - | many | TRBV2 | TGTGCCGGCAGTGAAGAGTCTTACGAGCAGTACTTC | CAGSEESYEQYF
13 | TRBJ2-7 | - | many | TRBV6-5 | TGTGCCAGCAGTTACAGGGGTCGCGACGAGCAGTACTTC | CASSYRGRDEQYF
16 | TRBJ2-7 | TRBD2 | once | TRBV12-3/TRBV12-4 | TGTGCCAGCAGTTTAGCTCGTGGACTAGGGGCCTACGAGCAGTACTTC | CASSLARGLGAYEQYF
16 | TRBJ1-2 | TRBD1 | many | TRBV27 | TGTGCCAGCAGCGAGGACAGGGACCCGTATTTCTATGGCTACACCTTC | CASSEDRDPYFYGYTF